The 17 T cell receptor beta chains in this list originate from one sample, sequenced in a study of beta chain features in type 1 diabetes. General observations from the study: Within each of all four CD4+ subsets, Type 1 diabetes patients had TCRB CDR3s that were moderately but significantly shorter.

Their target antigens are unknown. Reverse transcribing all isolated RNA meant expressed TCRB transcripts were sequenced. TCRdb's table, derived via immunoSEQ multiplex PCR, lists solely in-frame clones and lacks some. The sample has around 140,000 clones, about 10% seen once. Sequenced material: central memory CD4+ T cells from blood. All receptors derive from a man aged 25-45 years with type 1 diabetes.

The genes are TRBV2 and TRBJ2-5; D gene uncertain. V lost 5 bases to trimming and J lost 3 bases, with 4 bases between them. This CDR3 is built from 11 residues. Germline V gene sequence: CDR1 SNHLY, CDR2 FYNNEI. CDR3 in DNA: TGTGCCAGCAGTCCTAAAGAGACCCAGTACTTC. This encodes CASSPKETQYF.

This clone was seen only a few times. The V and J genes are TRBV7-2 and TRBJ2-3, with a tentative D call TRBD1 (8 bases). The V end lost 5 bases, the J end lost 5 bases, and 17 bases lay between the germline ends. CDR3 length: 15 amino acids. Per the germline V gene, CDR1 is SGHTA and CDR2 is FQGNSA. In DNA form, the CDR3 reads TGTGCCAGCAGCCATTACAGGGGGAGGGGAGATACGCAGTATTTT. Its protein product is CASSHYRGRGDTQYF. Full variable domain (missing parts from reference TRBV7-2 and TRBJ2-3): GAGVSQSPSNKVTEKGKDVELRCDPISGHTALYWYRQSLGQGLEFLIYFQGNSAPDKSGLPSDRFSAERTGGSVSTLTIQRTQQEDSAVYLCASSHYRGRGDTQYFGPGTRLTVL.

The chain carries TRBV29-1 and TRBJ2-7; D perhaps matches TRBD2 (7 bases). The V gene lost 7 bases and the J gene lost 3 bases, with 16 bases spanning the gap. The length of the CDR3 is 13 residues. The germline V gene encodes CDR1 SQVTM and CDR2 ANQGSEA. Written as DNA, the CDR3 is TGCAGCGGGTCGGGGGGCGCCGGCTACGAGCAGTACTTC. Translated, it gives CSGSGGAGYEQYF.

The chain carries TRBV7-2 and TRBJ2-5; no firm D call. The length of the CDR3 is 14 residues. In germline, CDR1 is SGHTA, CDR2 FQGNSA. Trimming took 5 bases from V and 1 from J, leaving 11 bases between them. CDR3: CASSPRLVQETQYF. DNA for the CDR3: TGTGCCAGCAGCCCCCGACTCGTCCAAGAGACCCAGTACTTC.

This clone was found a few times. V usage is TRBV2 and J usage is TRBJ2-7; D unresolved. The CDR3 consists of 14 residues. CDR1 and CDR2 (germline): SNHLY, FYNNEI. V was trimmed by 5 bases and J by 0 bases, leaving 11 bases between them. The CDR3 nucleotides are TGTGCCAGCAGTTCCACAGTAAGCTCCTACGAGCAGTACTTC. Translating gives CASSSTVSSYEQYF.

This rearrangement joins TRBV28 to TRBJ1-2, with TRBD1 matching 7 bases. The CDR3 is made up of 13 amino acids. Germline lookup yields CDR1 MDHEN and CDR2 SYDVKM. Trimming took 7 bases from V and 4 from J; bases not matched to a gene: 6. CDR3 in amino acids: CASTEGTVYGYTF. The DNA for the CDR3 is TGTGCCAGCACCGAAGGGACAGTCTATGGCTACACCTTC.

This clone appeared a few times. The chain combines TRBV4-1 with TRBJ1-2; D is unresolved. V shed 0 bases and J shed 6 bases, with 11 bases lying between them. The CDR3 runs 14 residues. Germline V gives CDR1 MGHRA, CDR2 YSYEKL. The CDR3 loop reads CASSQDFSGNGYTF. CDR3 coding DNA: TGCGCCAGCAGCCAAGATTTTTCGGGGAATGGCTACACCTTC.

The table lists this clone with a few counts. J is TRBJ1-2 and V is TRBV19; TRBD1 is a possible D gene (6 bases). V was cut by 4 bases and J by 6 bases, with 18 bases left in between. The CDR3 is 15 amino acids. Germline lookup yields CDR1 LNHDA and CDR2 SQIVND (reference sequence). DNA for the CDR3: TGTGCCAGTAGTAGAACTGCAGGGGTTGGAAATGGCTACACCTTC. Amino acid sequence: CASSRTAGVGNGYTF.

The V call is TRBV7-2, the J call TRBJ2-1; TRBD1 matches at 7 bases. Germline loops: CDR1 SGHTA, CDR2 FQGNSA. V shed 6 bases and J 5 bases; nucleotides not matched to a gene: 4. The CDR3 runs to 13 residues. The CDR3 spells CASRRGLDNEQFF. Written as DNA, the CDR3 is TGTGCCAGCAGGAGGGGGCTTGACAATGAGCAGTTCTTC.

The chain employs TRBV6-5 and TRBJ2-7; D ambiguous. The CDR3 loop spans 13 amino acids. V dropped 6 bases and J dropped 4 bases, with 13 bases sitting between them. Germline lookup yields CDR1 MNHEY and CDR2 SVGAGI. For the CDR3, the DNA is TGTGCCAGCAGGGCAGGAAACGTTTACGAGCAGTACTTC. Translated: CASRAGNVYEQYF.

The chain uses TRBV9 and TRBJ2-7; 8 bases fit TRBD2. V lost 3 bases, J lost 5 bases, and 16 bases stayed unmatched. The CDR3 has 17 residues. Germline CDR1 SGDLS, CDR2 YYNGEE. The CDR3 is CASSETSSSGFMHEQYF. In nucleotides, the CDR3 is TGTGCCAGCAGCGAGACTTCTTCTAGCGGGTTTATGCACGAGCAGTACTTC. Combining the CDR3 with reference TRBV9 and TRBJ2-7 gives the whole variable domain DSGVTQTPKHLITATGQRVTLRCSPRSGDLSVYWYQQSLDQGLQFLIQYYNGEERAKGNILERFSAQQFPDLHSELNLSSLELGDSALYFCASSETSSSGFMHEQYFGPGTRLTVT.

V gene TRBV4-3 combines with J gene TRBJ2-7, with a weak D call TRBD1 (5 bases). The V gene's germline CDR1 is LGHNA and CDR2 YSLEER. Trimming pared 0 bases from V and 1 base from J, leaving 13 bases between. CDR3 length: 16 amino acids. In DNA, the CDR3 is TGCGCCAGCAGCCAAGATCAGGGATCAATGTCCTACGAGCAGTACTTC. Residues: CASSQDQGSMSYEQYF.

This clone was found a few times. CDR3 loop: CASSATDTQYF. In DNA, the CDR3 is TGTGCCAGCAGTGCAACAGATACGCAGTATTTT. This chain links TRBV2 with TRBJ2-3; D is uncertain. Germline lookup yields CDR1 SNHLY and CDR2 FYNNEI. This CDR3 contains 11 residues. Trimming removed 4 bases from V and 3 bases from J, with 2 bases in between.

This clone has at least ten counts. This chain's CDR3 is CASSYRQGADTQYF. The CDR3 DNA sequence: TGTGCCAGCAGTTACAGACAGGGAGCAGATACGCAGTATTTT. The chain recombines TRBV6-6 with TRBJ2-3, with 7 positions matching TRBD1. From germline, CDR1 is MNHNY and CDR2 SVGAGI (reference sequence). The CDR3 has 14 residues. With V trimmed by 2 bases and J by 4 bases, 3 bases remained unmatched.

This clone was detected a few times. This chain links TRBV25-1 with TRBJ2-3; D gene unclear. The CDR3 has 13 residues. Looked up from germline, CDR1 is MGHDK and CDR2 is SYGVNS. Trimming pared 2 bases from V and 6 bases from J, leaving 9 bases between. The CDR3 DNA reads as TGTGCCAGCAGTGAAGAGGATAGGGATACGCAGTATTTT. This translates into CASSEEDRDTQYF.

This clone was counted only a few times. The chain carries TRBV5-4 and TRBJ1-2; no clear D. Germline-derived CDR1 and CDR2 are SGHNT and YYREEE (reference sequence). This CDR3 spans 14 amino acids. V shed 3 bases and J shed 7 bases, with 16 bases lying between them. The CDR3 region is CASSSGFGIGGYTF. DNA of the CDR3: TGTGCCAGCAGCTCGGGATTTGGGATAGGTGGCTACACCTTC.

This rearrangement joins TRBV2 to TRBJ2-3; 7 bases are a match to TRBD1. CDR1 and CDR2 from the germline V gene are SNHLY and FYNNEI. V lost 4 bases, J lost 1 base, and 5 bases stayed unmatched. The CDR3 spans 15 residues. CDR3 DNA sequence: TGTGCCAGCAGTGGCCCGACAGGGCGCACAGATACGCAGTATTTT. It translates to CASSGPTGRTDTQYF.